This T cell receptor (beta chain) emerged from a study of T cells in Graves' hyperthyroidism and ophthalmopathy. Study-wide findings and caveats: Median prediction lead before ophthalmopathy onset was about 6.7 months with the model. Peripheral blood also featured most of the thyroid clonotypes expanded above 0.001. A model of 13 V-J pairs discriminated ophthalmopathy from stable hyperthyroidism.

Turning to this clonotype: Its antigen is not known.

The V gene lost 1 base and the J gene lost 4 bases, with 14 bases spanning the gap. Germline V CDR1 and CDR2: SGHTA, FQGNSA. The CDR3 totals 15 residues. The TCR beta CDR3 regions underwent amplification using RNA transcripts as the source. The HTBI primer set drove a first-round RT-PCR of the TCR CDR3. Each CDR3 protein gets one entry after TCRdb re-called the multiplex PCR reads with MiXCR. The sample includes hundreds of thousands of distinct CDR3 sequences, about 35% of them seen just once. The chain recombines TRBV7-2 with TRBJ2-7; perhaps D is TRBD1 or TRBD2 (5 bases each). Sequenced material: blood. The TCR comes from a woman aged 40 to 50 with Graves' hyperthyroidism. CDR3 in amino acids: CASSLGQRGTYEQYF. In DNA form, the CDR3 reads TGTGCCAGCAGCTTAGGTCAGAGGGGAACTTACGAGCAGTACTTC.